A selection of T cell receptor beta chains follows, all from one sample in a study of blood T cell repertoires in COVID-19. TCRdb's copy holds only in-frame clones and misses some; the assay was immunoSEQ multiplex PCR. The profile covers tens of thousands of clones, with roughly 88% appearing a single time and 4.5% to 5% taken by the ten largest. Sequencing was done on a sample of peripheral blood. These receptors all stem from a man aged 55 to 69 with acute or convalescent COVID-19. CDR3s include the opening cysteine and the closing phenylalanine or tryptophan.

v_gene	j_gene	CDR3aa
TRBV5-1	TRBJ2-1	CASSWRLAGGSSYNEQFF
TRBV2	TRBJ1-1	CASGPGTGNTEAFF
TRBV3-1/TRBV3-2	TRBJ1-4	CASSQKGVANEKLFF
TRBV19	TRBJ2-7	CASSSTGNEQYF
TRBV5-5	TRBJ2-1	CASSGGLAGYNEQFF
TRBV24-1	TRBJ2-1	CATSDPEGSGVNEQFF
TRBV4-2	TRBJ1-6	CASSQYSGGYNSPLHF
TRBV5-4	TRBJ1-6	CASSHKTGRASYNSPLHF
TRBV4-1	TRBJ1-4	CASSRATEYNEKLFF
TRBV4-1	TRBJ2-1	CASSQRTSGRLDNEQFF
TRBV6-4	TRBJ2-1	CAGRRTEISRSSYNEQFF
TRBV1	TRBJ2-7	CTTTSLAYHQYF
TRBV28	TRBJ1-2	CASSLRGDYGYTF
TRBV5-5	TRBJ1-4	CASSTDSLEKLFF
TRBV5-1	TRBJ2-2	CASTRTGWEDTGELFF
TRBV6-1	TRBJ2-1	CASSDRLADLRDEQFF
TRBV7-9	TRBJ1-1	CASSLRGTSSEAFF
TRBV2	TRBJ1-2	CASLVEGLANYGYTF
TRBV28	TRBJ2-1	CASSQIYPPRDNEQFF
TRBV9	TRBJ2-2	CASSRIAQTNTGELFF
TRBV5-1	TRBJ2-1	CASSLASSGRNEQFF
TRBV6-1	TRBJ1-1	CASNDPGQGQGTEAFF
TRBV10-3	TRBJ2-5	CAIRAGTGGIETQYF
TRBV6-5	TRBJ2-3	CASSYTGEVDTQYF
TRBV29-1	TRBJ2-1	CSVYYGGLAGVGSYNEQFF
TRBV27	TRBJ2-7	CASSRGAVTYF
TRBV9	TRBJ2-6	CASSVGRSSGANVLTF
TRBV14	TRBJ2-5	CASSPEGGETQYF
TRBV3-1/TRBV3-2	TRBJ1-5	CASSQGTGLGQPQHF
TRBV30	TRBJ1-1	CAWSVSEAFF
TRBV5-1	TRBJ2-2	CASTSDRGLNTGELFF
TRBV30	TRBJ1-2	CAWKRDRVIVGYGYTF
TRBV7-3	TRBJ2-2	CASSLSGGTGELFF
TRBV6-2/TRBV6-3	TRBJ2-1	CASSYPKGRTSAVEQFF
TRBV7-9	TRBJ1-1	CASSLLHGGNTEAFF
TRBV28	TRBJ1-5	CASSLFSGGRLHQPQHF
TRBV5-1	TRBJ1-1	CASSPGGGAMNTEAFF
TRBV7-2	TRBJ2-7	CASSQTGTSVYEQYF
TRBV30	TRBJ2-3	CAWSVHGGRAETQYF
TRBV19	TRBJ2-1	CASSIGRPGGKNEQFF
TRBV5-8	TRBJ2-2	CASSSRGTGELFF
TRBV29-1	TRBJ1-5	CSVERGDTNQPQHF
TRBV7-2	TRBJ1-2	CASSSPDTGGLSYTF
TRBV7-3	TRBJ2-2	CASSLIAYTGELFF
TRBV23-1	TRBJ2-1	CASSDSRSAPSGSYNEQFF
TRBV5-1	TRBJ2-1	CASSSNPGVSNEQFF
TRBV28	TRBJ1-6	CASSSSGQGNSPLHF
TRBV7-9	TRBJ1-1	CASKKDRMNTEAFF
TRBV18	TRBJ2-3	CASSRGLAGETTQYF
TRBV27	TRBJ1-2	CASSFYSGGANYGYTF
TRBV2	TRBJ1-5	CASTAGPGRGQGNQPQHF
TRBV29-1	TRBJ1-1	CSVEGGNTEAFF
TRBV29-1	TRBJ1-3	CSVVVRGTGNTIYF
TRBV19	TRBJ2-1	CASSPRVYNEQFF
TRBV27	TRBJ2-7	CASRRFSGGSTDEQYF
TRBV6-5	TRBJ2-7	CASITTAGGEQYF
TRBV7-9	TRBJ2-2	CASSLKGVGTGELFF
TRBV18	TRBJ2-7	CASSPSSDEQYF
TRBV15	TRBJ1-3	CATSRETLRNTIYF